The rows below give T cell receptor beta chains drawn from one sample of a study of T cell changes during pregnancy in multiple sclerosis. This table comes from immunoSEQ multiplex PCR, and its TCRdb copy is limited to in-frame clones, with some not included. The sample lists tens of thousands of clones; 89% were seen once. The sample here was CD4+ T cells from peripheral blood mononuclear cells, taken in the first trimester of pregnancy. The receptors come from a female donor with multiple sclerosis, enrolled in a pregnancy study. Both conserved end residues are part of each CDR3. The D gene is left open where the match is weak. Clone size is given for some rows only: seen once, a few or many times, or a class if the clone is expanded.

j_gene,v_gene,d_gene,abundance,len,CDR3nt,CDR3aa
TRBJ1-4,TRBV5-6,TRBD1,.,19,TGTGCCAGCAGCTTGGCCCGAGGGACAGGGGCAGGGGTGTTTGAAAAACTGTTTTTT,CASSLARGTGAGVFEKLFF
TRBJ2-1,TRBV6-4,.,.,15,TGTGCCAGCAGTGAGGTCGCGAGCTCCTACAATGAGCAGTTCTTC,CASSEVASSYNEQFF
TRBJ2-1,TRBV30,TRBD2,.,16,TGTGCCTGGAGTCTAGCGGGACTGAGCTCCTACAATGAGCAGTTCTTC,CAWSLAGLSSYNEQFF
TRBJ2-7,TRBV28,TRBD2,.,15,TGTGCCAGCAGGCCGGGACTAGCGGGATCCTACGAGCAGTACTTC,CASRPGLAGSYEQYF
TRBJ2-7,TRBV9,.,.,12,TGTGCCAGCAATAACGGGAACGACGAGCAGTACTTC,CASNNGNDEQYF
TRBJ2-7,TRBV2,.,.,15,TGTGCCAGCAGCATAAGGGGCGTTAGCTCCTACGAGCAGTACTTC,CASSIRGVSSYEQYF
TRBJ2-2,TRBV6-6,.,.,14,TGTGCCAGCAGAAGAGGGCAGAACACCGGGGAGCTGTTTTTT,CASRRGQNTGELFF
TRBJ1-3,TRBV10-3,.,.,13,TGTGCCATCAGTGTTCCCGGGAGTAACACCATATATTTT,CAISVPGSNTIYF
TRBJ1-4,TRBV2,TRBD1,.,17,TGTGCCAGCAGTGAAAGGGGACAGGAAAACGATGATGAAAAACTGTTTTTT,CASSERGQENDDEKLFF
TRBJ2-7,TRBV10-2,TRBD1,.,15,TGCGCCAGCAGTGAGTCCAACAGGGGCACCTACGAGCAGTACTTC,CASSESNRGTYEQYF
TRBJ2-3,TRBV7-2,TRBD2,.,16,TGTGCCAGCAGCCGCCGGACTAGCGGGAGTGCAGATACGCAGTATTTT,CASSRRTSGSADTQYF
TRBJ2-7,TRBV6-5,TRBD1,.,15,TGTGCCAGCAGGCGCCCGGGACAGGGGAGTTACGAGCAGTACTTC,CASRRPGQGSYEQYF
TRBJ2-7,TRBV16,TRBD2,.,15,TGTGCCAGCAGCCAATTACTAGCGGGGTTCTACGAGCAGTACTTC,CASSQLLAGFYEQYF
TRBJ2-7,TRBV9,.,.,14,TGTGCCAGCAGCGTACAAACAGGGCCCTACGAGCAGTACTTC,CASSVQTGPYEQYF
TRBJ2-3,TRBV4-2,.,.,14,TGTGCCAGCAGCCAGGCAGGGGGGACAGATACGCAGTATTTT,CASSQAGGTDTQYF
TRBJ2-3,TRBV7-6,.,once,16,TGTGCCACCGGAGGGGCTAGCGACATGTACACAGATACGCAGTATTTT,CATGGASDMYTDTQYF
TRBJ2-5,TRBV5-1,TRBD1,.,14,TGCGCCAGCAGCCCTGGACAGGGGGCTGAGACCCAGTACTTC,CASSPGQGAETQYF
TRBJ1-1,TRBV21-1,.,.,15,TGTGCCAGCAGCCTAACAGGTCCTTGCGAGGCTGAAGCTTTCTTT,CASSLTGPCEAEAFF
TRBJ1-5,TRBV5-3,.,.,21,TGTGCCAGAAGCTTGGGGTGTTGGGGACGTCCGGGAGGGGTTAGTGATCAGCCCCAGCATTTT,CARSLGCWGRPGGVSDQPQHF
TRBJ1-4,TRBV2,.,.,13,TGTGCCAGCGTTAGGACTGGGAATGAAAAACTGTTTTTT,CASVRTGNEKLFF
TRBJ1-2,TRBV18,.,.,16,TGTGCCAGCTCACCAACACAGGGAGAACCTAACTATGGCTACACCTTC,CASSPTQGEPNYGYTF
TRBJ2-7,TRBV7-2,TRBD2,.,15,TGTGCCAGCAGCTTAGTAGCGGGAGGGCTCAACGAGCAGTACTTC,CASSLVAGGLNEQYF
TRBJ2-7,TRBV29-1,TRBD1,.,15,TGCAGCGTTGGCTCAAGAGGGGGCCCGACCTACGAGCAGTACTTC,CSVGSRGGPTYEQYF
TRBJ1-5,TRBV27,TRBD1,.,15,TGTGCCAGCAAATCGGGACAGGGGGGAAATCAGCCCCAGCATTTT,CASKSGQGGNQPQHF
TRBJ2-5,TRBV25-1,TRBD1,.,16,TGTGCCAGCAGTGCCGGGGACAGGGGGCGCGGCGAGACCCAGTACTTC,CASSAGDRGRGETQYF
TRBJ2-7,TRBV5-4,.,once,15,TGTGCCAGCAGCAGAGGGGGGGGCGGGCCCTACGAGCAGTACTTC,CASSRGGGGPYEQYF
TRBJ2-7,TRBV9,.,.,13,TGTGCCAGCAGCGTTCCCGGACAAGTCGAGCAGTACTTC,CASSVPGQVEQYF
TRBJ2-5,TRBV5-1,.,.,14,TGCGCCAGCAGCTTGGAAAGGGGCCAAGAGACCCAGTACTTC,CASSLERGQETQYF
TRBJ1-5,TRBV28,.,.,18,TGTGCCAGCAGTTTTTGGGGAGCCGGGGTTTCCGGCAATCAGCCCCAGCATTTT,CASSFWGAGVSGNQPQHF
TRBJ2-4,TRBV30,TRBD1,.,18,TGTGCCTGGAGTGTATTCAGGGGGACGACGAGTTTCAAAAACATTCAGTACTTC,CAWSVFRGTTSFKNIQYF
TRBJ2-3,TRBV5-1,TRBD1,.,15,TGCGCCAGCAGCGGCGGACAGGTCTACACAGATACGCAGTATTTT,CASSGGQVYTDTQYF
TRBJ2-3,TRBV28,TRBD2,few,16,TGTGCCAGCAGCACACAGAATAGCGGGAGGATAGATACGCAGTATTTT,CASSTQNSGRIDTQYF
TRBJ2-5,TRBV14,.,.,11,TGTGCCAGCAGCCACGCGGAGACCCAGTACTTC,CASSHAETQYF
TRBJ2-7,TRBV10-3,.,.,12,TGTGCCATCAGTGAAAATAGATACGAGCAGTACTTC,CAISENRYEQYF
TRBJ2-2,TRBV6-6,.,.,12,TGTGCCAGCAGTCGGGACACCGGGGAGCTGTTTTTT,CASSRDTGELFF
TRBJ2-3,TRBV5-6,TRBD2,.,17,TGTGCCAGCAGCTTGGGGACTAGCGGGCATAGCACAGATACGCAGTATTTT,CASSLGTSGHSTDTQYF
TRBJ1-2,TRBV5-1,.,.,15,TGCGCCAGCAGCCCTGAGGGGGGGCCATTAGATGGCTACACCTTC,CASSPEGGPLDGYTF
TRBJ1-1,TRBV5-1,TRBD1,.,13,TGCGCCAGCAGCTGGGACAGGAACACTGAAGCTTTCTTT,CASSWDRNTEAFF
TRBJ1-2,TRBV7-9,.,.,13,TGTGCCAGCAGCTTATCCTCGGGTGCGGGCTACACCTTC,CASSLSSGAGYTF
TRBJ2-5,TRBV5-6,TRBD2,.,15,TGTGCCAGCAGCTTCACTAGCGGGACCCAAGAGACCCAGTACTTC,CASSFTSGTQETQYF
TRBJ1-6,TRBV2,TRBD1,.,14,TGTGCCAGCATCGGGGACAGGGCCTATTCACCCCTCCACTTT,CASIGDRAYSPLHF
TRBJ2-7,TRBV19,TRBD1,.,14,TGTGCCAGTAGCCCAATCACAGGGGTGTACGAGCAGTACTTC,CASSPITGVYEQYF
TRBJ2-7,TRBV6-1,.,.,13,TGTGCCAGCTGGCAGGGGCACCCCTACGAGCAGTACTTC,CASWQGHPYEQYF
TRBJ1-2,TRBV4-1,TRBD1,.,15,TGCGCCAGCAGCCAACCCGACAGGGCCCTCTATGGCTACACCTTC,CASSQPDRALYGYTF